The present T cell receptor beta chain was sequenced within a study of Graves' ophthalmopathy and Graves' hyperthyroidism (dated 2018 in TCRdb). With respect to the entire study: Hyperthyroidism was defined as stable when no progression to ophthalmopathy occurred within 18 months of follow-up. TCR beta repertoire signatures were used to distinguish Graves' ophthalmopathy from Graves' hyperthyroidism and to predict progression to ophthalmopathy. In total, approximately 130 blood samples were TCR-sequenced: 43 ophthalmopathy, approximately 75 hyperthyroidism and roughly 17 hyperthyroidism-to-ophthalmopathy patients. To explore V-J signatures distinguishing ophthalmopathy from hyperthyroidism, a discovery set of more than 95 patients (43 ophthalmopathy, 57 stable hyperthyroidism) was enrolled. For independent validation, a separate cohort was made up of some 19 hyperthyroidism patients plus 17 patients who later progressed from hyperthyroidism to ophthalmopathy. T-cell repertoires of thyroid tissue and blood were compared in several hyperthyroidism patients. After sampling, hyperthyroidism patients received methimazole starting at 30 mg daily, and ophthalmopathy patients received high-dose intravenous methylprednisolone.

Trimming removed 7 bases from V and 3 bases from J; the gene matches leave 6 bases unexplained. Reading from cysteine to phenylalanine, the CDR3 counts 14 amino acids. Only the CDR3 region is kept as DNA, spanning 42 bases read in frame from base 1. CDR1 MNHNY and CDR2 SVGAGI were looked up in the germline V gene (reference sequence). Broad study findings and their caveats: Most of the expanded thyroid clonotypes with a frequency above 0.001 were also detected in blood, and it was suggested that the thyroid immune response may be reflected by blood repertoires. No statistical method was used to predetermine the sample size, and group allocation was not hidden from the investigators. In cross-validation, the 13-signature model distinguished ophthalmopathy from stable hyperthyroidism with around 90% sensitivity and roughly 81% specificity, while in the test set the corresponding values were approximately 80% and 75%. In validation, the model predicted ophthalmopathy progression with more than 70% sensitivity and roughly 72% specificity; around twelve predicted patients were CT-confirmed with GO in a median of about 6.2 months.

TCR beta CDR3 regions were amplified from RNA transcripts for repertoire sequencing. The first round of RT-PCR was done with HTBI primers and the Qiagen OneStep RT-PCR kit, and was followed by a second round of multiplex PCR, then size selection and purification. Libraries were sequenced paired-end with 100 bp reads on an Illumina HiSeq2000. In the original analysis: SOAPnuke was used to process the reads, removing any read that contained adapters or uncalled bases, had a mean Phred below 15, or lacked an exact match to the constant primer or identifier. COPE v1.2.5 was used to merge high-quality paired reads. Unique nucleotide sequences were defined as clonotypes and aligned to IMGT TRB V, D and J references using MiTCR v1.1. The analysis was limited to V-J combinations with a frequency above 0.0001, which together covered over 99% of the repertoires. A TCR clonal expansion and chaos score per V-J combination was defined as the ratio of F50 clonal expansion to chaos observed in the TCRdist matrix. Features were reduced by Welch's t-statistics and random forest to more than 10 V-J combinations, which fed a naive Bayes classifier. The Morisita-Horn index was used to measure how similar the thyroid and blood repertoires were. In TCRdb, the public reads were trimmed at Q25 with fastp and aligned with MiXCR, with productive beta chains retained. CDR3 protein sequences are deduplicated, and each keeps its most common genes and DNA. Clone size and V and J calls follow TCRdb, not the original study. The sample table shows around 1,000,000 distinct CDR3 sequences, and less than 45% are seen once. The ten largest clones add up to roughly 10% of the sample.

Hyperthyroidism patients were newly diagnosed, with disease duration under 2 months, and aged 18 to 65 years. Patients with other autoimmune diseases, uncontrolled infections, pregnancy or lactation were excluded from the study. Clinical symptoms, serum thyroxine, TRAb, thyroid ultrasound and orbital computed tomography formed the basis of the diagnosis. Total RNA was extracted using Trizol reagent, and RNA quality was checked on an Agilent 2100 Bioanalyzer. About this clonotype: Its antigen target is currently unknown. No base-level quality is on record; no much larger clone is a single base apart.

Sequencing was done on a sample of peripheral blood or thyroid tissue (not recorded which). This receptor was identified in an adult man with Graves' hyperthyroidism. The chain employs TRBV6-6 and TRBJ1-2; 9 central nucleotides agree with TRBD1. The nucleotide sequence reads TGTGCCAGCACCGTCGGGACAGGGCACTATGGCTACACCTTC. Translated, it reads CASTVGTGHYGYTF.